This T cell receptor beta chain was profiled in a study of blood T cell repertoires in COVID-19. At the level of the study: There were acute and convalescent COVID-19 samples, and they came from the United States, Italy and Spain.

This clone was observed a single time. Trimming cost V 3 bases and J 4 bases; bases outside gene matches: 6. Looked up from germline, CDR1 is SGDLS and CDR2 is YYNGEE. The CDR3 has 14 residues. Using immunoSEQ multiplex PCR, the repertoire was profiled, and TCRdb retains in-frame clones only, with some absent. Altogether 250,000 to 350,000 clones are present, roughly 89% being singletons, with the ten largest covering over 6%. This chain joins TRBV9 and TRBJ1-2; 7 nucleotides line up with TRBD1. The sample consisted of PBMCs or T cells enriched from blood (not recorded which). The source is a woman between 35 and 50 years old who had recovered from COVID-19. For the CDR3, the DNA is TGTGCCAGCAGCGCCCGGGACAGCGGCTATGGCTACACCTTC. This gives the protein CASSARDSGYGYTF.